What follows is one TCR beta chain and its context. The target antigen is unknown. Trimming stripped 5 bases from V and 7 bases from J, with 17 bases between. CDR3 length: 14 amino acids. Amplified regions were TCR beta CDR3 sequences from RNA transcripts. A first-round RT-PCR of the TCR CDR3 used the HTBI primer set. TCRdb re-derived calls from the multiplex PCR reads in MiXCR, one entry per CDR3 protein. The sample lists some 270,000 distinct CDR3 sequences, approximately 12% occurring once. This entry is derived from a study of T cells in Graves' hyperthyroidism and ophthalmopathy. Exclusions: uncontrolled infection, other autoimmune disease, pregnancy, lactation. Study findings and constraints: Ophthalmopathy was identified by the model a median about 6 months ahead of onset. Blood also contained most expanded thyroid clonotypes above 0.001.

What was sequenced was blood. The genes are TRBV12-3 or TRBV12-4 and TRBJ1-2; no definite D call. This TCR was recovered from a woman aged 25-40 years with Graves' hyperthyroidism that later progressed to Graves' ophthalmopathy. The DNA for the CDR3 is TGTGCCAGCAGTCCCACTGACCCGATCGGTGGCTACACCTTC. This sequence encodes CASSPTDPIGGYTF.